The 14 T cell receptor beta chains given below trace back to one sample, sequenced in a study of monozygotic twins with inflammatory bowel disease. TCRdb re-called the 5' RACE reads and catalogs CDR3 proteins one per entry, DNA excluded. The specimen's table records approximately 210,000 distinct CDR3 sequences. Sequencing used blood. The receptor source for this set is a human donor with ulcerative colitis or Crohn's disease, or a healthy co-twin of an affected twin (not recorded which).

The chain has TRBV12-3 or TRBV12-4 and TRBJ1-4; TCRdb lists TRBD1, though no DNA is available to test this call. This CDR3 spans 16 amino acids. This CDR3 reads CASSWGFSATNEKLFF.

The chain joins TRBV4-1 to TRBJ2-1; TCRdb's D call, TRBD1, is unchecked because there is no DNA. CDR1 is MGHRA, CDR2 YSYEKL, per germline. The CDR3 runs to 16 residues. CDR3 protein: CASSQRPGQGSNEQFF.

The rearrangement uses TRBV7-2 and TRBJ2-1; TCRdb calls TRBD2, which cannot be checked without DNA. The germline gives CDR1 SGHTA, CDR2 FQGNSA. CDR3 length: 16 residues. The CDR3 protein is CASSLERTRAFHEQFF.

The genes are TRBV4-3 and TRBJ2-7. The CDR3 is made up of 13 amino acids. Germline V lookup: CDR1 LGHNA, CDR2 YSLEER. The CDR3 reads CASSVLVSSRQYF.

The V gene is TRBV7-2, the J gene TRBJ2-3; with no DNA, the TCRdb D assignment of TRBD1 cannot be verified. CDR1 and CDR2 from the germline V gene are SGHTA and FQGNSA. The length of the CDR3 is 16 residues. CDR3 region: CATSGGATSSTDTQYF. The full variable domain, in which reference TRBV7-2 and TRBJ2-3 provide the parts outside the CDR3, is GAGVSQSPSNKVTEKGKDVELRCDPISGHTALYWYRQSLGQGLEFLIYFQGNSAPDKSGLPSDRFSAERTGGSVSTLTIQRTQQEDSAVYLCATSGGATSSTDTQYFGPGTRLTVL.

This chain joins TRBV7-2 and TRBJ1-3; TCRdb's assignment of TRBD1 cannot be checked, as there is no DNA. Germline CDR1 reads SGHTA; CDR2 reads FQGNSA. The CDR3 sequence is 16 residues long. The CDR3 region is CASSLVGGDSGNTIYF.

This rearrangement joins TRBV12-3 or TRBV12-4 to TRBJ1-4; the TRBD1 assignment by TCRdb is unverifiable without DNA. This CDR3 contains 12 residues. The CDR3 sequence is CASSFAGGKLFF.

The chain combines TRBV20-1 with TRBJ2-4; the D gene TCRdb calls, TRBD1, cannot be checked with no DNA. This CDR3 comprises 15 residues. Germline CDR1 is DFQATT and CDR2 is SNEGSKA (reference sequence). CDR3 in amino acids: CSALHGGLRGNIQYF.

The chain joins TRBV12-3 or TRBV12-4 to TRBJ2-6; the TCRdb D gene call, TRBD1, has no DNA to confirm it. There are 17 residues in the CDR3. The CDR3 loop reads CASRDRGSGSGANVLTF.

This chain uses TRBV12-3 or TRBV12-4 with TRBJ2-7; absent DNA, TCRdb's TRBD1 call cannot be checked. The CDR3 totals 15 residues. The CDR3 here is CASSPPDRDPREQYF.

The genes are TRBV12-3 or TRBV12-4 and TRBJ2-1; TCRdb gives TRBD2 as the D gene, but with no DNA this cannot be confirmed. This CDR3 is built from 15 residues. CDR3 amino acids: CASSLGGTSLSVEFF.

The rearrangement uses TRBV7-8 and TRBJ2-3; TCRdb calls TRBD1, which cannot be checked without DNA. The CDR3 is made up of 16 amino acids. The germline gives CDR1 SGHVS, CDR2 FQNEAQ. The CDR3 loop reads CASSSWGQHSTDTQYF.

The chain couples TRBV12-3 or TRBV12-4 to TRBJ2-5; TCRdb's assignment of TRBD1 cannot be checked, as there is no DNA. This CDR3 comprises 13 residues. The CDR3 reads CASGGQTLKTQYF.

V is TRBV5-4 and J is TRBJ2-3; TCRdb gives TRBD2 as the D gene, but with no DNA this cannot be confirmed. The CDR3 is 16 residues long. Germline assignment: CDR1 SGHNT and CDR2 YYREEE (reference sequence). Here the CDR3 reads CASSLISGGGTDTQYF.